The present T cell receptor (beta chain) was sequenced within a study of T and B cells in COVID-19 patients. At the level of the study: Median age was approximately 34 years in the recovered cohort and around 62 years in the active-infection cohort.

Germline CDR1 LGHNA, CDR2 YNFKEQ. The CDR3 consists of 14 residues. Multiplex PCR with BIOMED2 TRB-A/B primer pools amplified TRB rearrangements. Using its own MiXCR run on the multiplex PCR reads, TCRdb lists one record per CDR3 protein. The sample consists of around 10,000 distinct CDR3 sequences, approximately 33% of them appearing once. Concerning this clonotype itself: Its antigen is undetermined. One end of the junction is discordant with germline, which a read error may explain.

From blood, roughly 250-500 ng of genomic DNA served as TRB template. Study-level results: Patients with COVID-19 reportedly showed strongly skewed T cell receptor beta variable and joining gene usage. No sequencing was yet done of CD4+, regulatory or CD8+ subsets, or of SARS-CoV-2-responsive or tetramer+ sorted cells.

The sequenced sample consisted of blood. The chain is built from TRBV4-2 and TRBJ2-2; TRBD1 or TRBD2 may be the D gene (6 bases each). This receptor was taken from a human donor with active COVID-19. CDR3 residues: CASSHRGRAGELFF. DNA of the CDR3: TGCGCCAGCAGCCACCGGGGGCGGGCCGGGGAGCTGTTTTTT.